This is a list of T cell receptor beta chains from one sample in a study of monozygotic twins with inflammatory bowel disease. TCRdb re-called the 5' RACE reads and gives one entry per CDR3 protein, without DNA. Its clone listing holds more than 300,000 distinct CDR3 sequences. The sequenced material came from blood. These receptor sequences come from a human donor with ulcerative colitis or Crohn's disease, or a healthy co-twin of an affected twin (not recorded which). Both conserved end residues are part of each CDR3.

j_gene: TRBJ1-1; v_gene: TRBV7-9; CDR3aa: CASSWTGFNTEAFF
j_gene: TRBJ2-3; v_gene: TRBV6-5; CDR3aa: CASSYSKARGADTQYF
j_gene: TRBJ2-5; v_gene: TRBV29-1; CDR3aa: CSVVTGEETQYF
j_gene: TRBJ2-7; v_gene: TRBV5-4; CDR3aa: CASSLYNYEQYF
j_gene: TRBJ2-3; v_gene: TRBV7-9; CDR3aa: CASSEGTGGNTQYF
j_gene: TRBJ2-5; v_gene: TRBV12-5; CDR3aa: CASGLGGGTETQYF
j_gene: TRBJ1-2; v_gene: TRBV6-1; CDR3aa: CASRPSDRLTHYGYTF
j_gene: TRBJ2-1; v_gene: TRBV11-2; CDR3aa: CASSGPGADNEQFF
j_gene: TRBJ1-4; v_gene: TRBV4-3; CDR3aa: CASRKRGGIGDEKLFF
j_gene: TRBJ1-1; v_gene: TRBV2; CDR3aa: CASSEDRGTEAFF
j_gene: TRBJ2-1; v_gene: TRBV13; CDR3aa: CASSSTSGGESLYNEQFF
j_gene: TRBJ2-3; v_gene: TRBV7-6; CDR3aa: CASRNRDGNTDTQYF
j_gene: TRBJ1-6; v_gene: TRBV20-1; CDR3aa: CSARGTGEYNSPLHF
j_gene: TRBJ1-1; v_gene: TRBV5-1; CDR3aa: CASSLGGGGRTNTEAFF
j_gene: TRBJ2-3; v_gene: TRBV6-5; CDR3aa: CASSYSEGTDTQYF
j_gene: TRBJ1-2; v_gene: TRBV30; CDR3aa: CAWSVQYLYGYTF
j_gene: TRBJ2-1; v_gene: TRBV12-3/TRBV12-4; CDR3aa: CASSYTSGGEQFF
j_gene: TRBJ1-2; v_gene: TRBV7-9; CDR3aa: CASTFQTSGGGYTF
j_gene: TRBJ2-5; v_gene: TRBV6-4; CDR3aa: CASSDPAMLDRRRETQYF
j_gene: TRBJ1-1; v_gene: TRBV6-2/TRBV6-3; CDR3aa: CASSYSMGQRSFF
j_gene: TRBJ2-1; v_gene: TRBV5-1; CDR3aa: CASSPWDRGYLGEQFF
j_gene: TRBJ2-3; v_gene: TRBV13; CDR3aa: CASATNTDTQYF
j_gene: TRBJ2-2; v_gene: TRBV2; CDR3aa: CASSPSHGELFF
j_gene: TRBJ2-7; v_gene: TRBV4-1; CDR3aa: CASRPSGTTYEQYF
j_gene: TRBJ2-3; v_gene: TRBV12-3/TRBV12-4; CDR3aa: CASSFGGPDTQYF
j_gene: TRBJ1-1; v_gene: TRBV15; CDR3aa: CATSRDRALGNGGTEAFF
j_gene: TRBJ1-3; v_gene: TRBV6-5; CDR3aa: CASSYSRGPGNTIYF
j_gene: TRBJ2-3; v_gene: TRBV7-3; CDR3aa: CASSSRIAGEITDTQYF
j_gene: TRBJ2-7; v_gene: TRBV7-8; CDR3aa: CASSSGQGGEQYF
j_gene: TRBJ1-1; v_gene: TRBV24-1; CDR3aa: CATRDRGNTEAFF
j_gene: TRBJ2-3; v_gene: TRBV5-1; CDR3aa: CASSSPSTDTQYF
j_gene: TRBJ2-3; v_gene: TRBV30; CDR3aa: CAWIRGADTQYF